This T cell receptor beta chain appears in the sequencing data of a study of healthy donors' naive CD4 and CD8 T cells. Looked up from germline, CDR1 is DFQATT and CDR2 is SNEGSKA (reference sequence). The V and J ends lost 3 bases and 0 bases respectively, with 6 bases between them. The CDR3 consists of 13 residues. Study-level points and caveats: A reported CD4+/CD8+ bias affected most V and J genes in naive cells. Negatively charged CDR3s marked CD8+ lineage; positively charged CDR3s marked CD4+ lineage. Possible naive T cell homeostatic proliferation bias remained unaddressed. CDR3 charge plus V and J genes appeared to account for approximately 13% of CD4/CD8 variance.

About this clonotype: As yet, its antigen is unknown.

Starting from around 500 ng of total RNA, TCR libraries were made with linear amplification. TCRdb reprocessed the reads via MiXCR and lists one record per CDR3 protein. The sample includes around 200,000 distinct CDR3 sequences, around 70% of them seen just once. V usage is TRBV20-1 and J usage is TRBJ2-1, with D uncertain. The source is a pool of human donors in good health; the sample pools cells from several healthy donors. The sample consisted of naive CD4+ and CD8+ T cells sorted from blood, pooled from several donors. This chain's CDR3 is CSARASSYNEQFF. For the CDR3, the DNA is TGCAGTGCTAGGGCCAGCTCCTACAATGAGCAGTTCTTC.